The 10 T cell receptor beta chains presented below share a single source sample, sequenced in a study of cytomegalovirus exposure and HLA in healthy donors. The table came from immunoSEQ multiplex PCR; TCRdb's copy has only in-frame clones and leaves some out. The profile shows 250,000 to 300,000 clones, 80% to 90% of them singletons. The source material was PBMCs. The origin of the receptors is a woman in her late teens or twenties in good health and CMV-seronegative.

V is TRBV5-4 and J is TRBJ2-3; 8 bases are a match to TRBD2. Losses at the gene ends were 0 bases for V and 0 bases for J; bases not matched to a gene: 12. The CDR3 consists of 19 residues. From germline, CDR1 is SGHNT and CDR2 YYREEE (reference sequence). DNA for the CDR3: TGTGCCAGCAGCTTGGGGCCTTCGCTAGCGGGCTCGAGCACAGATACGCAGTATTTT. It is translated as CASSLGPSLAGSSTDTQYF. Combining the CDR3 with reference TRBV5-4 and TRBJ2-3 gives the whole variable domain ETGVTQSPTHLIKTRGQQVTLRCSSQSGHNTVSWYQQALGQGPQFIFQYYREEENGRGNFPPRFSGLQFPNYSSELNVNALELDDSALYLCASSLGPSLAGSSTDTQYFGPGTRLTVL.

This chain links TRBV13 with TRBJ1-1; possible D gene TRBD1, 5 bases. The germline gives CDR1 PRHDT, CDR2 FYEKMQ (reference sequence). The CDR3 covers 16 residues. V lost 2 bases and J lost 6, with 19 bases in between. The CDR3 protein is CASSLIPSAGGAEAFF. For the CDR3, the DNA is TGTGCCAGCAGCTTAATCCCCTCGGCGGGGGGGGCTGAAGCTTTCTTT.

This clone occurred a few times. The chain links TRBV18 to TRBJ2-7, with 7 bases matching TRBD1. The ends lost 1 base at V and 3 bases at J; junction bases unmatched: 3. CDR1 is KGHSH, CDR2 LQKENI, per germline. This CDR3 is 14 amino acids long. The CDR3 nucleotides read TGTGCCAGCTCACCACGGCAGGGGGTCTACGAGCAGTACTTC. This sequence encodes CASSPRQGVYEQYF.

This chain connects TRBV19 to TRBJ2-7; 10 bases are a match to TRBD2. The CDR3 contains 15 residues. The trim removed 1 base at V and 2 bases at J, leaving 2 bases unmatched. The germline CDR1 and CDR2 sequences are LNHDA and SQIVND (reference sequence). The CDR3 loop is CASSIGTSGTYEQYF. CDR3 nucleotides: TGTGCCAGTAGTATAGGCACTAGCGGGACCTACGAGCAGTACTTC.

The chain is built from TRBV7-8 and TRBJ1-1, with 7 bases lining up with TRBD1. The CDR3 runs to 14 residues. V was clipped by 5 bases and J by 0 bases; unmatched bases: 3. Germline V gene data show CDR1 as SGHVS and CDR2 as FQNEAQ. The CDR3 DNA reads TGTGCCAGCAGCGGAACAGGGGTGAACACTGAAGCTTTCTTT. Amino acid sequence: CASSGTGVNTEAFF.

This chain joins TRBV28 and TRBJ2-1; no clear D. Trimming left V 5 bases short and J 8 bases short, with 7 bases between. The CDR3 spans 11 residues. Germline V lookup: CDR1 MDHEN, CDR2 SYDVKM. CDR3 sequence: CASSPQDEQFF. For the CDR3, the DNA is TGTGCCAGCAGTCCTCAGGATGAGCAGTTCTTC.

In this sample, this clone turned up many times. The chain links TRBV5-8 to TRBJ1-2; no definite D call. CDR1 and CDR2 (germline): SGHTS, YDEGEE. V lost 1 base and J lost 2, with 6 bases in between. This CDR3 has 13 residues. CDR3 residues: CASSLQQNYGYTF. CDR3 coding DNA: TGTGCCAGCAGCTTGCAACAAAACTATGGCTACACCTTC. Using reference TRBV5-8 and TRBJ1-2 for the parts outside the CDR3, the full variable domain is EAGVTQSPTHLIKTRGQQATLRCSPISGHTSVYWYQQALGLGLQFLLWYDEGEERNRGNFPPRFSGRQFPNYSSELNVNALELEDSALYLCASSLQQNYGYTFGSGTRLTVV.

This chain connects TRBV5-1 to TRBJ2-3; the D gene is possibly TRBD2 (6 bases). CDR1 SGHRS and CDR2 YFSETQ come from the germline V gene. Trimming took off 3 bases at V and 5 bases at J, with 13 bases between the two ends. This CDR3 has 14 residues. The CDR3 sequence is CASSSTSSGDTQYF. DNA for the CDR3: TGCGCCAGCAGCTCGACTAGTAGCGGAGATACGCAGTATTTT.

The V and J genes are TRBV6-5 and TRBJ1-1; maybe TRBD1 (6 bases). Trimming took off 10 bases at V and 5 bases at J, with 17 bases between the two ends. CDR3 size: 13 residues. Germline V gene lookup returns CDR1 MNHEY and CDR2 SVGAGI. The CDR3 DNA follows: TGTGCCACATCCCCAGGGGTTAGGACTGAAGCTTTCTTT. Translation: CATSPGVRTEAFF.

This clone has a single count. The CDR3 sequence is CASREVAGGDEQFF. Here the CDR3 DNA reads TGCGCCAGCAGGGAGGTAGCGGGAGGCGATGAGCAGTTCTTC. J is TRBJ2-1 and V is TRBV10-2; the match to TRBD2 covers 10 bases. The germline V gene encodes CDR1 WSHSY and CDR2 SAAADI. This CDR3 has 14 amino acids. Trimming took 6 bases from V and 8 from J; bases not matched to a gene: 7.